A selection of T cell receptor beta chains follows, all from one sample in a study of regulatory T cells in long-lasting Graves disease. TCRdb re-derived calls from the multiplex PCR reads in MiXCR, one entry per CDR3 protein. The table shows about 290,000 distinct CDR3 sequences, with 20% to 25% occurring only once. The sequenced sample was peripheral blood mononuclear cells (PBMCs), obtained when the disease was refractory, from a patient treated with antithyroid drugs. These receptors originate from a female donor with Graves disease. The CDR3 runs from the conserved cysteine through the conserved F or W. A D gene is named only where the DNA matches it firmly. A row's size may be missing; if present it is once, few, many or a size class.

cdr3_nt: TGTGCCAGCAGCCCGGGACTAACAGAGACCCAGTACTTC; cdr3_aa: CASSPGLTETQYF; j_call: TRBJ2-5; v_call: TRBV12-3/TRBV12-4; d_call: TRBD2; clone_size: many
cdr3_nt: TGCAGTGCTAGAGATCGGGGAACCGGGGAGCTGTTTTTT; cdr3_aa: CSARDRGTGELFF; j_call: TRBJ2-2; v_call: TRBV20-1; d_call: .; clone_size: few
cdr3_nt: TGTGCCAGCGGCCAACTACGGGTCTCCTACGAGCAGTACTTC; cdr3_aa: CASGQLRVSYEQYF; j_call: TRBJ2-7; v_call: TRBV3-1; d_call: .; clone_size: .
cdr3_nt: TGTGCCAGCAGTCCCCCGGACTTCCAAGAGACCCAGTACTTC; cdr3_aa: CASSPPDFQETQYF; j_call: TRBJ2-5; v_call: TRBV28; d_call: .; clone_size: many
cdr3_nt: TGTGCCAGCAGCTTGGGACAGGTCAGCTCCTACGAGCAGTACTTC; cdr3_aa: CASSLGQVSSYEQYF; j_call: TRBJ2-7; v_call: TRBV12-3/TRBV12-4; d_call: TRBD1; clone_size: many
cdr3_nt: TGCAGCGTCGAGGGGACAGAGAACACTGAAGCTTTCTTT; cdr3_aa: CSVEGTENTEAFF; j_call: TRBJ1-1; v_call: TRBV29-1; d_call: TRBD1; clone_size: many
cdr3_nt: TGTGCCAGCAGCTTAGGTTCATTGGATACGCAGTATTTT; cdr3_aa: CASSLGSLDTQYF; j_call: TRBJ2-3; v_call: TRBV7-6; d_call: .; clone_size: .
cdr3_nt: TGTGCCAGCAGTCCATCGGGACTAGCGGTTTACGAGCAGTACTTC; cdr3_aa: CASSPSGLAVYEQYF; j_call: TRBJ2-7; v_call: TRBV28; d_call: TRBD2; clone_size: many
cdr3_nt: TGTGCCAGCAGCGTAGAGGGACGTAACAAGGTGGAGACCCAGTACTTC; cdr3_aa: CASSVEGRNKVETQYF; j_call: TRBJ2-5; v_call: TRBV9; d_call: .; clone_size: few
cdr3_nt: TGTGCCAGCAGCCATAGGGGGAGCGGGGCCAACGTCCTGACTTTC; cdr3_aa: CASSHRGSGANVLTF; j_call: TRBJ2-6; v_call: TRBV12-3/TRBV12-4; d_call: .; clone_size: many
cdr3_nt: TGTGCCAGCAGTTTCGGGACTAGAGGCGGGGGACAAGAGACCCAGTACTTC; cdr3_aa: CASSFGTRGGGQETQYF; j_call: TRBJ2-5; v_call: TRBV27; d_call: TRBD2; clone_size: .
cdr3_nt: TGTGCCAGCAGTTTATCAGGGCCCTTAAACTATGGCTACACCTTC; cdr3_aa: CASSLSGPLNYGYTF; j_call: TRBJ1-2; v_call: TRBV27; d_call: .; clone_size: .
cdr3_nt: TGTGCCACCTTACGGCGGGAGCAAGAGACCCAGTACTTC; cdr3_aa: CATLRREQETQYF; j_call: TRBJ2-5; v_call: TRBV28; d_call: TRBD2; clone_size: many
cdr3_nt: TGTGCCAGCAGCCAAGGAGGTTTCGCGGAAGCTTTCTTT; cdr3_aa: CASSQGGFAEAFF; j_call: TRBJ1-1; v_call: TRBV3-1; d_call: .; clone_size: many
cdr3_nt: TGTGCCAGCAGTGCCTCGGGACGAACACATGGCTACACCTTC; cdr3_aa: CASSASGRTHGYTF; j_call: TRBJ1-2; v_call: TRBV6-1; d_call: .; clone_size: many
cdr3_nt: TGTGCCAGCAAACCGGGACAGTACTTCTACGAGCAGTACTTC; cdr3_aa: CASKPGQYFYEQYF; j_call: TRBJ2-7; v_call: TRBV28; d_call: TRBD1; clone_size: many
cdr3_nt: TGCAGTGCTAGAGAAGCTAGATCGGGAGAAGAGACCCAGTACTTC; cdr3_aa: CSAREARSGEETQYF; j_call: TRBJ2-5; v_call: TRBV20-1; d_call: .; clone_size: few
cdr3_nt: TGTGCCAGCAGCCGCAGGACAGGGGGGGCCGGGGAGCTGTTTTTT; cdr3_aa: CASSRRTGGAGELFF; j_call: TRBJ2-2; v_call: TRBV28; d_call: TRBD1; clone_size: .
cdr3_nt: TGTGCCAGCAGTTTGAGGGGGCTGAGGGAGCAGTACTTC; cdr3_aa: CASSLRGLREQYF; j_call: TRBJ2-7; v_call: TRBV28; d_call: TRBD1; clone_size: many
cdr3_nt: TGCAGCGTTGAAAAGGGAAAAAGCACAGATACGCAGTATTTT; cdr3_aa: CSVEKGKSTDTQYF; j_call: TRBJ2-3; v_call: TRBV29-1; d_call: .; clone_size: .
cdr3_nt: TGTGCCAGCAGTTACGCCCCAGCGTACGGTGAGACCCAGTACTTC; cdr3_aa: CASSYAPAYGETQYF; j_call: TRBJ2-5; v_call: TRBV6-2/TRBV6-3; d_call: .; clone_size: many
cdr3_nt: TGTGCCAGCAGTTCCGTACTAGCGGGGGGGCCACACATTCAGTACTTC; cdr3_aa: CASSSVLAGGPHIQYF; j_call: TRBJ2-4; v_call: TRBV28; d_call: TRBD2; clone_size: .
cdr3_nt: TGTGCCAGCAGCTTAATTGCCAGTAGCACAGATACGCAGTATTTT; cdr3_aa: CASSLIASSTDTQYF; j_call: TRBJ2-3; v_call: TRBV7-2; d_call: .; clone_size: .
cdr3_nt: TGTGCCGTCCGTTCGGGACAGGGCGAAAAACTGTTTTTT; cdr3_aa: CAVRSGQGEKLFF; j_call: TRBJ1-4; v_call: TRBV7-9; d_call: TRBD1; clone_size: many
cdr3_nt: TGTGCCAGCAGCCAAGTCGCCACCGGCTACACCTTC; cdr3_aa: CASSQVATGYTF; j_call: TRBJ1-2; v_call: TRBV4-2; d_call: .; clone_size: .
cdr3_nt: TGTGCCACCAGCAGAGATGGACTAGTGGGAGAGACCCAGTACTTC; cdr3_aa: CATSRDGLVGETQYF; j_call: TRBJ2-5; v_call: TRBV15; d_call: TRBD2; clone_size: few
cdr3_nt: TGTGCTAGTGGTTCCGGGCTTGCAGGACAGGGGCGAGGCGGGACTGAAGCTTTCTTT; cdr3_aa: CASGSGLAGQGRGGTEAFF; j_call: TRBJ1-1; v_call: TRBV12-5; d_call: TRBD1; clone_size: many
cdr3_nt: TGCAGTGCAATCGACAGGGGCTACTCCTACGAGCAGTACTTC; cdr3_aa: CSAIDRGYSYEQYF; j_call: TRBJ2-7; v_call: TRBV20-1; d_call: TRBD1; clone_size: .
cdr3_nt: TGTGCCAGCAGGACCAGACAGGGGCCACAAGAGACCCAGTACTTC; cdr3_aa: CASRTRQGPQETQYF; j_call: TRBJ2-5; v_call: TRBV5-5; d_call: TRBD1; clone_size: few
cdr3_nt: TGCGCCAGCAGCCCGGGACAGGCACGGGCCGGGGAGCTGTTTTTT; cdr3_aa: CASSPGQARAGELFF; j_call: TRBJ2-2; v_call: TRBV5-1; d_call: TRBD1; clone_size: few
cdr3_nt: TGTGCCAGCTTGGGACAGATGTCTAACGAGCAGTACTTC; cdr3_aa: CASLGQMSNEQYF; j_call: TRBJ2-7; v_call: TRBV2; d_call: TRBD1; clone_size: .
cdr3_nt: TGTGCCAGCAGCTTAGAGGGACAGGAGGACACCGGGGAGCTGTTTTTT; cdr3_aa: CASSLEGQEDTGELFF; j_call: TRBJ2-2; v_call: TRBV7-9; d_call: TRBD1; clone_size: .
cdr3_nt: TGTGCCAGCTCAACTTCAGGGGCTCAGCCGCATTTT; cdr3_aa: CASSTSGAQPHF; j_call: TRBJ1-5; v_call: TRBV18; d_call: .; clone_size: .
cdr3_nt: TGTGCCAGCAGCTTATATGACGATTCCTACGAGCAGTACTTC; cdr3_aa: CASSLYDDSYEQYF; j_call: TRBJ2-7; v_call: TRBV11-2; d_call: .; clone_size: few
cdr3_nt: TGTGCCAGCAGCTTAGCGACTAACTCTGGGGCCAACGTCCTGACTTTC; cdr3_aa: CASSLATNSGANVLTF; j_call: TRBJ2-6; v_call: TRBV7-9; d_call: .; clone_size: .
cdr3_nt: TGTGCCAGCAGTTCTAGCGGGAGGGCCGAGAAATCAGAGACCCAGTACTTC; cdr3_aa: CASSSSGRAEKSETQYF; j_call: TRBJ2-5; v_call: TRBV12-3/TRBV12-4; d_call: TRBD2; clone_size: many
cdr3_nt: TGTGCCAGCAGTTACCTCATAGCGGGAGGCACCTACGAGCAGTACTTC; cdr3_aa: CASSYLIAGGTYEQYF; j_call: TRBJ2-7; v_call: TRBV6-5; d_call: TRBD2; clone_size: many
cdr3_nt: TGTGCCAGCAGCCCCCGCTTGGGGGTGGCGGGTGGCTACACCTTC; cdr3_aa: CASSPRLGVAGGYTF; j_call: TRBJ1-2; v_call: TRBV14; d_call: .; clone_size: .
cdr3_nt: TGTGCCAGCAGCGTAGCTCCACTTTCAACTAATGAAAAACTGTTTTTT; cdr3_aa: CASSVAPLSTNEKLFF; j_call: TRBJ1-4; v_call: TRBV9; d_call: .; clone_size: .
cdr3_nt: TGCAGTGCGCAAGCGGGAGGGCCTTGGGTTGAGCAGTTCTTC; cdr3_aa: CSAQAGGPWVEQFF; j_call: TRBJ2-1; v_call: TRBV20-1; d_call: TRBD2; clone_size: .
cdr3_nt: TGTGCCAGCAGTTACTCGGGGGCCAAAAACATTCAGTACTTC; cdr3_aa: CASSYSGAKNIQYF; j_call: TRBJ2-4; v_call: TRBV6-2/TRBV6-3; d_call: .; clone_size: few
cdr3_nt: TGTGCCAGCAGTTGGACAGGGGACAATTCACCCCTCCACTTT; cdr3_aa: CASSWTGDNSPLHF; j_call: TRBJ1-6; v_call: TRBV27; d_call: TRBD1; clone_size: many